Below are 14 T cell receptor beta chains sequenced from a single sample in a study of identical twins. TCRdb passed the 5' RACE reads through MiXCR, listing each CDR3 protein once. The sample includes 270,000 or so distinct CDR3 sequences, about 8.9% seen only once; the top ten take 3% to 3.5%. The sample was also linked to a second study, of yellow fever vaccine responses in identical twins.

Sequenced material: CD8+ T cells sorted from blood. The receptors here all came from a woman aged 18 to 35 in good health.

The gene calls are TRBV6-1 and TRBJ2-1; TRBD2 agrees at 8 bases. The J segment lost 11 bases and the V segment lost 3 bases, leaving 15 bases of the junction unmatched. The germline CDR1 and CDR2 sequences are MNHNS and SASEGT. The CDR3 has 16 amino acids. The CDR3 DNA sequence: TGTGCCAGCAGTGATTCTCGGACGGGGGGGCCTTGGCAGCAGTTCTTC. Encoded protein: CASSDSRTGGPWQQFF.

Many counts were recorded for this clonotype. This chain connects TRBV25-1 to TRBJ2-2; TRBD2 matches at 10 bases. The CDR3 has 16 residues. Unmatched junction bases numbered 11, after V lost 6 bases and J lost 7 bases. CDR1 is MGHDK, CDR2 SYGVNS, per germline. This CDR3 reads CASSTDSGGYLGELFF. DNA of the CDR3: TGTGCCAGCAGCACGGATAGCGGGGGGTACCTCGGGGAGCTGTTTTTT.

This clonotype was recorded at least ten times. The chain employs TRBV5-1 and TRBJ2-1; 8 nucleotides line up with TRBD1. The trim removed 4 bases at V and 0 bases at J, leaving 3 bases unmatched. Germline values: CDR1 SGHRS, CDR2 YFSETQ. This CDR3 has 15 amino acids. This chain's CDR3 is CASSTTGGSYNEQFF. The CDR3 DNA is TGCGCCAGCAGCACTACAGGGGGCTCCTACAATGAGCAGTTCTTC.

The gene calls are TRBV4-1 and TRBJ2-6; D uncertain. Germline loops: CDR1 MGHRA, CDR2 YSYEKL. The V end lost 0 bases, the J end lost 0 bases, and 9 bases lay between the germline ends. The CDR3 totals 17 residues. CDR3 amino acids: CASSQEPSPSGANVLTF. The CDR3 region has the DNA TGCGCCAGCAGCCAAGAGCCCTCCCCCTCTGGGGCCAACGTCCTGACTTTC.

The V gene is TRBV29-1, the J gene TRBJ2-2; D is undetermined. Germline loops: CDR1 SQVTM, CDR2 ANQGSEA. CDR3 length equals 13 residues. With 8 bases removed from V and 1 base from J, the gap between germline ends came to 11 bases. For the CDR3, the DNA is TGCAGCTCCGAAGGAGTGAACACCGGGGAGCTGTTTTTT. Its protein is CSSEGVNTGELFF.

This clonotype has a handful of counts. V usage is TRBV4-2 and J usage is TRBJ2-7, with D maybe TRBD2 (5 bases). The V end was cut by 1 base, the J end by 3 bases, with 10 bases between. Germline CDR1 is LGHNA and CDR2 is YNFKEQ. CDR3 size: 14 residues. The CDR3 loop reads CASSQGLANYEQYF. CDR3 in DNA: TGTGCCAGCAGCCAAGGCCTAGCCAACTACGAGCAGTACTTC.

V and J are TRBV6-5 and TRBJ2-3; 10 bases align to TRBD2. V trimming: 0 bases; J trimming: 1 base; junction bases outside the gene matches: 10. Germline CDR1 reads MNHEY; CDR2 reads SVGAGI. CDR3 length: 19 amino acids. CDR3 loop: CASSYSRVGLAGGTDTQYF. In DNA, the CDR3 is TGTGCCAGCAGTTACTCAAGAGTAGGCCTAGCGGGGGGCACAGATACGCAGTATTTT.

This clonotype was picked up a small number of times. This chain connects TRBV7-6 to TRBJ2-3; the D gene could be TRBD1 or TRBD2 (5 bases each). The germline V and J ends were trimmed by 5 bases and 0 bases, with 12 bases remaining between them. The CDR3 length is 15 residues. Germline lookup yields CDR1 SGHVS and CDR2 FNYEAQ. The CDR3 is CASSPPRDSTDTQYF. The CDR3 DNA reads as TGTGCCAGCAGCCCACCCCGGGACAGCACAGATACGCAGTATTTT.

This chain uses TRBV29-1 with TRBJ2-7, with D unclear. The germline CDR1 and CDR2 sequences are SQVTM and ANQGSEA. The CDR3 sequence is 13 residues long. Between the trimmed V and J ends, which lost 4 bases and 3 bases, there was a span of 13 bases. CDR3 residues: CSVALENLYEQYF. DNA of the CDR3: TGCAGCGTTGCCCTGGAGAACCTCTACGAGCAGTACTTC.

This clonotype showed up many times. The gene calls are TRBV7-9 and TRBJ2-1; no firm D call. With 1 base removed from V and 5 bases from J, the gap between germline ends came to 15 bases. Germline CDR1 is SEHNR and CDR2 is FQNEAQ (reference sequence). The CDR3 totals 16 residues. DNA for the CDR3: TGTGCCAGCAGCTTAGAAGGCAGTAAGGTCCACAATGAGCAGTTCTTC. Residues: CASSLEGSKVHNEQFF.

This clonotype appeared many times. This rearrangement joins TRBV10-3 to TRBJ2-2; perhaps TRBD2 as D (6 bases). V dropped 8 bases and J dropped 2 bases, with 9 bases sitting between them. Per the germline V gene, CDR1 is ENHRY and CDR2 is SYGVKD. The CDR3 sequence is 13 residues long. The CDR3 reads CAIGGGNTGELFF. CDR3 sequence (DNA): TGTGCCATCGGGGGAGGAAACACCGGGGAGCTGTTTTTT.

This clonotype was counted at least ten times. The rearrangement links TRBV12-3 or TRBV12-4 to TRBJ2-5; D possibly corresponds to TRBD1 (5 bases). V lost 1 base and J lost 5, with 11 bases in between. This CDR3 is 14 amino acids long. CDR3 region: CASSLEGLPETQYF. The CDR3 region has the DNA TGTGCCAGCAGTTTAGAGGGGTTACCCGAGACCCAGTACTTC.

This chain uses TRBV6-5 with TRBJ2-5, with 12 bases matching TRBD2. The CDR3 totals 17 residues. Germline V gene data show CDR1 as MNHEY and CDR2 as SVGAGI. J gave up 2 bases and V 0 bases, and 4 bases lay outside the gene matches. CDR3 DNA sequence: TGTGCCAGCAGTTACTCGAGCACTAGCGGGGGGCAAGAGACCCAGTACTTC. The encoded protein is CASSYSSTSGGQETQYF.

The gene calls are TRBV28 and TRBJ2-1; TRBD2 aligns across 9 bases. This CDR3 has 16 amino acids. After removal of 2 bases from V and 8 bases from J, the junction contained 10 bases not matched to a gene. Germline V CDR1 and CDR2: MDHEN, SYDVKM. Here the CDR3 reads CASSLLREGRLDEQFF. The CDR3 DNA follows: TGTGCCAGCAGTTTACTGCGGGAGGGCCGGCTCGATGAGCAGTTCTTC.